The T cell receptor beta chain under discussion was sequenced for a study of T cells expressing NK-cell markers. In germline, CDR1 is MGHRA, CDR2 YSYEKL. The CDR3 sequence is 15 residues long. TCRdb re-called the 5' RACE reads and gives one entry per CDR3 protein, without DNA. The sample has 550,000 or so distinct CDR3 sequences. This rearrangement joins TRBV4-1 to TRBJ2-3. The specimen was blood T cells: a sorted CD56 or NKG2C T cell subset, CD4+ or CD8+ T cells, or bulk PBMC T cells (not recorded which). The sequence was obtained from a man aged 18 to 30 in good health. The CDR3 sequence: CASSQVIGNTDTQYF.